This TCR beta chain was retrieved from a study of blood T cell repertoires in COVID-19. This CDR3 contains 18 residues. The germline gives CDR1 KGHDR, CDR2 SFDVKD. V lost 3 bases, J lost 0 bases, and 10 bases stayed unmatched. In the original workflow: Reference gene primer amplification gave estimated nucleated cell counts. TCRdb's table, derived via immunoSEQ multiplex PCR, lists solely in-frame clones and lacks some. That table is the source of V, J and clone size, and D and trimming were worked out from the DNA. The table records about 400,000 clones, around 87% of them present only once. This chain connects TRBV24-1 to TRBJ2-3; TRBD2 matches at 8 bases. The sample consisted of peripheral blood. This receptor was identified in a human donor in a cohort sampled during active COVID-19. CDR3 in amino acids: CATSDPVSSGPSTDTQYF. As DNA, the CDR3 is TGTGCCACCAGTGATCCAGTATCTAGCGGGCCTAGCACAGATACGCAGTATTTT.